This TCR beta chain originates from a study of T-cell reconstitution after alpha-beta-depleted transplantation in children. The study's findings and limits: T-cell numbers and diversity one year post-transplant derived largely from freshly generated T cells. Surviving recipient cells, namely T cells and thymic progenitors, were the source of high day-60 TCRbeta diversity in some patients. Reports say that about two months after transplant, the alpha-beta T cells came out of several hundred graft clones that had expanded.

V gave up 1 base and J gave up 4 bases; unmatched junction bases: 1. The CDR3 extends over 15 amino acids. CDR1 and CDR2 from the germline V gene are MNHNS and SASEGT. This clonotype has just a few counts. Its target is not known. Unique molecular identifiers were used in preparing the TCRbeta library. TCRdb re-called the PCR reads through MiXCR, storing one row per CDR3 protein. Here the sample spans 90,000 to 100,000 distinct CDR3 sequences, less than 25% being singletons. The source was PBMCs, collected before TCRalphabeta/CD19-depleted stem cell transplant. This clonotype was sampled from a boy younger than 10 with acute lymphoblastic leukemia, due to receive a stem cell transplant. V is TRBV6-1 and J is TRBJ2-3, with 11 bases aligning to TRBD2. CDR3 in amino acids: CASSEGLAGPDTQYF. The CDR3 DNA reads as TGTGCCAGCAGTGAAGGACTAGCGGGACCAGATACGCAGTATTTT.